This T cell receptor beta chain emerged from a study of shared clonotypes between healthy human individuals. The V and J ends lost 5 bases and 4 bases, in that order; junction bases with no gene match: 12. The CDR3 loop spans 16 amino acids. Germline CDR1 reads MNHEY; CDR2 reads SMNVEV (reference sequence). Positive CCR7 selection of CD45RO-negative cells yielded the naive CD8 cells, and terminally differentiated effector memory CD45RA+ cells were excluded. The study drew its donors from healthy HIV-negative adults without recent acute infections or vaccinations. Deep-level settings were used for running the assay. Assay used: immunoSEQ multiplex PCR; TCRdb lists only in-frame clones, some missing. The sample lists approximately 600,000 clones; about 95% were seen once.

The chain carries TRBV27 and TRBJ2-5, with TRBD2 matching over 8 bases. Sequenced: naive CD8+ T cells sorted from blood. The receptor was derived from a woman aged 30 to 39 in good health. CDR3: CASSPEDGRAAETQYF. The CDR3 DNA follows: TGTGCCAGCAGTCCCGAGGACGGGAGGGCCGCAGAGACCCAGTACTTC.